The clone carrying this TCR beta chain rates as medium-sized. The TRBV12-4/TRBJ1-2 clonotypes were amplified using barcode primers with ligated adaptors. TCRdb ran MiXCR on the multiplex PCR reads and lists one entry per CDR3 protein. Of around 300 distinct CDR3 sequences listed, 4% to 4.5% are singletons. V lost 6 bases, J lost 9 bases, and 26 bases lay in between. This CDR3 spans 16 amino acids. The sample consisted of memory CD4+ T cells sorted from blood. The subset denotes: memory CD4+ T cells, CD4+CD45RO+CD25-. The chain employs TRBV12-3 or TRBV12-4 and TRBJ1-2; D remains ambiguous. This receptor was taken from a female donor with breast cancer. The CDR3 reads CASSPTDLGFPRRYTF. For the CDR3, the DNA is TGTGCCAGCAGCCCTACGGACCTAGGATTTCCGAGACGCTACACCTTC.